Below, one T cell receptor (beta chain) is given with its context. Germline CDR1 ENHRY, CDR2 SYGVKD. The CDR3 totals 14 residues. V lost 0 bases and J lost 7, with 12 bases in between. This entry comes from a study of technical replicates of blood from a few donors. Libraries were prepared by immunoSEQ multiplex PCR; TCRdb keeps only in-frame clonotypes and omits some of them. The table shows approximately 81,000 clones, with 95% occurring only once. This receptor was obtained from a human donor in good health. This chain connects TRBV10-3 to TRBJ1-1; the D is unclear. Sequenced: T cells isolated from PBMCs. This CDR3 is CAISESMYKSEAFF. The CDR3 nucleotides read TGTGCCATCAGTGAGTCAATGTATAAGAGTGAAGCTTTCTTT.